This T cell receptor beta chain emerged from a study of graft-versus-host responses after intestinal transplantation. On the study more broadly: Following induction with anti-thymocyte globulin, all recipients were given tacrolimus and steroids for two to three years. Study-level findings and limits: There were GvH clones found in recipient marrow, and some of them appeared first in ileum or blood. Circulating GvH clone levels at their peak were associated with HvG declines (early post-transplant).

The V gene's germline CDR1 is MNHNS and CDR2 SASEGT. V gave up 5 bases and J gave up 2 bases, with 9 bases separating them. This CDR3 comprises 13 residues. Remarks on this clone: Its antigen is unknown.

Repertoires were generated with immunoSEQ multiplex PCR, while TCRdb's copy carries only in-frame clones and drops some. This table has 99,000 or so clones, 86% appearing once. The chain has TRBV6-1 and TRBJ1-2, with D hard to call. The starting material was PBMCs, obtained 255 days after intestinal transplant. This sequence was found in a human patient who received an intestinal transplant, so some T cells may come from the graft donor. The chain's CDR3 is CASSMVENYGYTF. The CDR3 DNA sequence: TGTGCCAGCAGTATGGTGGAAAACTATGGCTACACCTTC.